The 12 T cell receptor beta chains presented below share a single source sample, sequenced in a study of T-cell reconstitution after alpha-beta-depleted transplantation in children listed by TCRdb under 2016. This specimen's treatment or condition label, per the study, means: allogeneic hematopoietic cell transplantation with graft depleted of TCRalphabeta T cells and CD19 B cells. The library was generated by PCR. Instrument on record: Illumina HiSeq 2500. To normalize quantification of the TCRbeta repertoire, the TCR libraries were built with molecular barcoding that relied on unique molecular identifiers. TCRdb handled the public reads itself, with Q25 trimming in fastp and clone calling in MiXCR, and kept productive beta chains. Each entry merges the rows of one CDR3 protein and shows their most common DNA and genes. The sample table shows around 490,000 distinct CDR3 sequences, and 11% are seen once. 14% of the sample comes from the top ten.

This specimen was PBMCs, mostly from graft donor cells, taken 180 days after TCRalphabeta/CD19-depleted stem cell transplant. The receptors here all came from a female patient between 2 and 15 years old who had a stem cell transplant for aplastic anemia, so the T cells may come from the graft donor.

This clonotype was counted between two and nine times. The chain links TRBV4-2 to TRBJ2-2; 11 nucleotides agree with TRBD2. Losses at the gene ends were 0 bases for V and 2 bases for J; bases not matched to a gene: 5. Looked up from germline, CDR1 is LGHNA and CDR2 is YNFKEQ. The CDR3 contains 18 residues. The CDR3 nucleotides read TGTGCCAGCAGCCAAGATCCTAGCGGGGGGAGAAACACCGGGGAGCTGTTTTTT. Residues: CASSQDPSGGRNTGELFF.

This clonotype has a handful of counts. J is TRBJ1-2 and V is TRBV15, with D possibly being TRBD1 (5 bases). Trimming shortened V by 8 bases and J by 8 bases, and 24 bases separated the two germline ends. This CDR3 contains 15 residues. Looked up from germline, CDR1 is LNHNV and CDR2 is YYDKDF (reference sequence). CDR3 coding DNA: TGTGCCACCCACGGGGACCGCGCGGCGATAGGCGGCTACACCTTC. Amino acid sequence: CATHGDRAAIGGYTF. Combining the CDR3 with reference TRBV15 and TRBJ1-2 gives the whole variable domain DAMVIQNPRYQVTQFGKPVTLSCSQTLNHNVMYWYQQKSSQAPKLLFHYYDKDFNNEADTPDNFQSRRPNTSFCFLDIRSPGLGDTAMYLCATHGDRAAIGGYTFGSGTRLTVV.

The J gene is TRBJ1-5, the V gene TRBV20-1, with a weak D call TRBD1 (5 bases). From germline, CDR1 is DFQATT and CDR2 SNEGSKA (reference sequence). The CDR3 is made up of 13 amino acids. V gave up 3 bases and J gave up 8 bases, with 14 bases separating them. In DNA, the CDR3 is TGCAGTGCTAGGGGCAGGGTAGAGGAGCCCCAGCATTTT. Amino acid sequence: CSARGRVEEPQHF.

This CDR3 is CASSIGQGADTQYF. CDR3 nucleotide sequence: TGTGCCAGTAGTATTGGACAGGGGGCGGATACGCAGTATTTT. This chain uses TRBV19 with TRBJ2-3; 11 bases agree with TRBD1. CDR1 and CDR2 (germline): LNHDA, SQIVND (reference sequence). V was pared by 3 bases and J by 6 bases, with 2 bases of the junction left unmatched. The length of the CDR3 is 14 residues. The variable domain in full, completed from reference TRBV19 and TRBJ2-3, reads DGGITQSPKYLFRKEGQNVTLSCEQNLNHDAMYWYRQDPGQGLRLIYYSQIVNDFQKGDIAEGYSVSREKKESFPLTVTSAQKNPTAFYLCASSIGQGADTQYFGPGTRLTVL.

This clonotype was counted many times. The V and J genes are TRBV7-6 and TRBJ1-3; 9 bases map to TRBD1. The CDR3 spans 16 residues. Losses at the gene ends were 5 bases for V and 3 bases for J; bases not matched to a gene: 8. CDR1 and CDR2 (germline): SGHVS, FNYEAQ. The CDR3 DNA reads TGTGCCAGCAGCCCCCCGGACAGGGGATTTGGAAACACCATATATTTT. Translation gives CASSPPDRGFGNTIYF.

A word on this clonotype: A read error may be the cause here, since a much bigger clone is one base away. This rearrangement joins TRBV29-1 to TRBJ2-3; possibly TRBD2 for D (6 bases). Germline CDR1 reads SQVTM; CDR2 reads ANQGSEA. This CDR3 region has 14 residues. Written as DNA, the CDR3 is TGCGGCGTCGCCACTGGAGGGAACCCAGATACGCAGTATTTT. Translation gives CGVATGGNPDTQYF.

This clonotype was seen only a few times. The chain carries TRBV7-9 and TRBJ1-1; D possibly corresponds to TRBD1 (5 bases). The V gene's germline CDR1 is SEHNR and CDR2 FQNEAQ (reference sequence). With 11 bases removed from V and 1 base from J, the gap between germline ends came to 11 bases. The CDR3 extends over 12 amino acids. The CDR3 loop is CACGQPNTEAFF. In nucleotides, the CDR3 is TGTGCCTGTGGACAACCGAACACTGAAGCTTTCTTT.

This clonotype occurred many times. The gene calls are TRBV20-1 and TRBJ2-1; D might be TRBD1 (6 bases). The V end lost 1 base, the J end lost 8 bases, and 21 bases lay between the germline ends. The CDR3 is 16 residues long. Germline CDR1 reads DFQATT; CDR2 reads SNEGSKA (reference sequence). CDR3 residues: CSARGPGQTRWYEQFF. The CDR3 DNA follows: TGCAGTGCTAGAGGCCCTGGACAGACCAGATGGTATGAGCAGTTCTTC.

The rearrangement links TRBV20-1 to TRBJ2-5; D gene ambiguous. Germline V gene data show CDR1 as DFQATT and CDR2 as SNEGSKA (reference sequence). Trimming took off 3 bases at V and 0 bases at J, with 14 bases between the two ends. This CDR3 spans 15 amino acids. CDR3 loop: CSASPPPADQETQYF. The CDR3 nucleotides are TGCAGTGCTAGTCCGCCTCCGGCTGACCAAGAGACCCAGTACTTC.

This clonotype has more than one count but fewer than ten. This chain connects TRBV20-1 to TRBJ1-5, with TRBD1 as a possible D gene (6 bases). The CDR3 has 14 amino acids. CDR1 is DFQATT, CDR2 SNEGSKA, per germline (reference sequence). V was cut by 5 bases and J by 1 base, with 12 bases left in between. The CDR3 DNA sequence: TGCAGTGCTGCGAACAGGGCCAGCAATCAGCCCCAGCATTTT. It encodes CSAANRASNQPQHF.

This rearrangement joins TRBV6-5 to TRBJ2-7; the match to TRBD2 covers 15 bases. The junction had 5 bases not matched to a gene; V was cut back by 4 bases and J by 4 bases. Germline loops: CDR1 MNHEY, CDR2 SVGAGI. This CDR3 contains 16 residues. Here the CDR3 DNA reads TGTGCCAGCAGTTCACCTGGACTAGCGGGAGGGTACGAGCAGTACTTC. Its translation is CASSSPGLAGGYEQYF.

V is TRBV4-3 and J is TRBJ1-1, with D unresolved. The V and J ends lost 4 bases and 0 bases respectively, with 12 bases between them. Germline V gene data show CDR1 as LGHNA and CDR2 as YSLEER. CDR3 length equals 15 residues. This chain's CDR3 is CASSPGEQVNTEAFF. The CDR3 DNA is TGCGCCAGCAGCCCAGGTGAGCAAGTGAACACTGAAGCTTTCTTT.